This TCR beta chain was captured in a study of spatial heterogeneity in lung cancer. Study-wide background: Raw reads contained each unique TCR and UMI combination more than ten times on average.

The CDR3 covers 14 residues. V trimming: 5 bases; J trimming: 3 bases; junction bases outside the gene matches: 3. The germline V gene encodes CDR1 LNHNV and CDR2 YYDKDF (reference sequence). This clonotype was picked up a small number of times. Its antigen is still unknown. The presence of a unique molecular identifier marked each TCR cDNA molecule. TCRdb fed the 5' RACE reads into MiXCR, producing one record per CDR3 protein. This sample carries nearly 15,000 distinct CDR3 sequences, 6.5% to 8.5% of them seen once, and the ten largest clones take about 30%. The time point here: sample taken at primary tumor resection. Whole RNA, which was extracted from tumor, nontumor lung tissue or frozen PBMC, was sequenced without any cell sorting. Donation came from some 72 patients with untreated early-stage non-small cell lung cancer. Study-level points and caveats: Ubiquitous expanded tumor TCRs showed up in blood more at resection than follow-up.

The chain carries TRBV15 and TRBJ2-1, with 8 bases aligning to TRBD2. The receptor was derived from a female donor with early-stage non-small cell lung cancer. The sequences come from PBMCs, collected at surgery. The CDR3 loop is CATSGTRNYNEQFF. In nucleotides, the CDR3 is TGTGCCACCAGCGGGACTAGAAACTACAATGAGCAGTTCTTC.